The next 4 T cell receptor beta chains were all read from a single sample in a study of cytomegalovirus exposure and HLA in healthy donors. This PCR relied on a set of 60 Vbeta primers and 13 Jbeta primers. Using immunoSEQ multiplex PCR, the repertoire was profiled, and TCRdb retains in-frame clones only, with some absent. The sample includes some 84,000 clones. Sequencing was carried out using PBMCs. Receptors originate from a man aged 50 to 60 in good health and CMV-seronegative.

The V call is TRBV5-1, the J call TRBJ2-3, with a possible D match to TRBD1 (6 bases). The V and J ends lost 4 bases and 2 bases respectively, with 11 bases between them. CDR1 is SGHRS, CDR2 YFSETQ, per germline. This CDR3 contains 14 residues. CDR3 loop: CASSPGQNTDTQYF. CDR3 nucleotides: TGCGCCAGCAGCCCCGGACAGAACACAGATACGCAGTATTTT.

V gene TRBV4-1 combines with J gene TRBJ2-2, with 8 bases aligning to TRBD1. Germline V gene data show CDR1 as MGHRA and CDR2 as YSYEKL. The junction had 4 bases not matched to a gene; V was cut back by 4 bases and J by 0 bases. There are 16 residues in the CDR3. The CDR3 DNA reads TGCGCCAGCAGCCTCTACAGGGGGACGAACACCGGGGAGCTGTTTTTT. Translation: CASSLYRGTNTGELFF.

V gene TRBV19 combines with J gene TRBJ1-4, with TRBD1 identical over 8 bases. Germline loops: CDR1 LNHDA, CDR2 SQIVND (reference sequence). This CDR3 has 17 amino acids. V was clipped by 5 bases and J by 0 bases; unmatched bases: 8. CDR3 DNA: TGTGCCAGTAGTTGGGCCACGGACAGGGCAACTAATGAAAAACTGTTTTTT. It translates to CASSWATDRATNEKLFF.

The J gene is TRBJ2-1, the V gene TRBV4-3, with D maybe TRBD1 (6 bases). This CDR3 is 18 amino acids long. In germline, CDR1 is LGHNA, CDR2 YSLEER. Trimming took off 0 bases at V and 7 bases at J, with 22 bases between the two ends. CDR3 amino acids: CASSQDGGLTHLPNEQFF. The CDR3, as DNA: TGCGCCAGCAGCCAAGATGGGGGCCTTACTCACTTACCTAATGAGCAGTTCTTC.